This T cell receptor (beta chain) emerged from a study of early T cells in non-severe SARS-CoV-2 infection. This CDR3 has 16 residues. CDR1 LNHDA and CDR2 SQIVND come from the germline V gene (reference sequence). V lost 7 bases to trimming and J lost 7 bases, with 25 bases between them. TCRdb reprocessed the 5' RACE reads with MiXCR, giving one entry per CDR3 protein. The data contain roughly 48,000 distinct CDR3 sequences, approximately 5.6% of them singletons. V is TRBV19 and J is TRBJ2-5; possible D gene TRBD2, 6 bases. Sequences were obtained from whole blood. This receptor was identified in an adult who was a healthcare worker with PCR-confirmed SARS-CoV-2 infection or an uninfected control (not recorded which). CDR3 sequence: CASNAVGGVGTGTQYF. CDR3 bases: TGTGCCAGTAATGCGGTCGGCGGGGTTGGAACCGGGACCCAGTACTTC. Together with reference TRBV19 and TRBJ2-5, the CDR3 gives the full variable domain: DGGITQSPKYLFRKEGQNVTLSCEQNLNHDAMYWYRQDPGQGLRLIYYSQIVNDFQKGDIAEGYSVSREKKESFPLTVTSAQKNPTAFYLCASNAVGGVGTGTQYFGPGTRLLVL.